This passage covers 17 T cell receptor beta chains from one sample sequenced in a study of cytomegalovirus exposure and HLA in healthy donors. Primers for the PCR totalled 60 Vbeta and 13 Jbeta. The table came from immunoSEQ multiplex PCR; TCRdb's copy has only in-frame clones and leaves some out. The sample comprises around 150,000 clones, more than 80% of which are singletons, and over 10% rests with the top ten. The sequenced material came from PBMCs. The source of these receptors is a woman between 50 and 59 years old in good health and CMV-seronegative.

The gene calls are TRBV29-1 and TRBJ2-5; tentatively, D is TRBD1 (6 bases). Trimming stripped 6 bases from V and 5 bases from J, with 10 bases between. The CDR3 spans 11 residues. In germline, CDR1 is SQVTM, CDR2 ANQGSEA. The CDR3: CSVEQGETQYF. CDR3 bases: TGCAGCGTGGAGCAGGGGGAGACCCAGTACTTC.

This clone came up once. The germline gene is not matched at one end of the junction; a read error may be the cause. The chain links TRBV19 to TRBJ1-4, with D tentatively TRBD1 (6 bases). This CDR3 is built from 14 residues. Germline lookup yields CDR1 LNHDA and CDR2 SQIVND (reference sequence). CDR3 sequence: CASTQGSSGEKLFF. The CDR3 DNA follows: TGTGCAAGTACCCAGGGGAGTAGTGGTGAAAAACTGTTTTTT. The variable domain in full, with the rest retrieved from reference TRBV19 and TRBJ1-4, is DGGITQSPKYLFRKEGQNVTLSCEQNLNHDAMYWYRQDPGQGLRLIYYSQIVNDFQKGDIAEGYSVSREKKESFPLTVTSAQKNPTAFYLCASTQGSSGEKLFFGSGTQLSVL.

The chain has TRBV7-9 and TRBJ2-5; perhaps TRBD1 as D (5 bases). Germline V gene lookup returns CDR1 SEHNR and CDR2 FQNEAQ (reference sequence). This CDR3 is 15 amino acids long. V lost 4 bases to trimming and J lost 4 bases, with 16 bases between them. The CDR3 DNA follows: TGTGCCAGCAGCTCCCCCCAGGGCTTCAGAGAGACCCAGTACTTC. This translates into CASSSPQGFRETQYF.

The sample holds a few counts of this clone. The chain couples TRBV25-1 to TRBJ2-2, with D maybe TRBD1 (7 bases). In germline, CDR1 is MGHDK, CDR2 SYGVNS. This CDR3 comprises 16 residues. Between the trimmed V and J ends, which lost 3 bases and 1 base, there was a span of 12 bases. The CDR3 sequence is CASSDAQGGNTGELFF. The CDR3 nucleotides read TGTGCCAGCAGTGACGCCCAGGGGGGGAACACCGGGGAGCTGTTTTTT.

This sequence joins TRBV6-1 and TRBJ1-4; 7 bases are shared with TRBD1. The CDR3 contains 15 residues. The germline CDR1 and CDR2 sequences are MNHNS and SASEGT. The V gene end was trimmed by 0 bases and the J gene end by 7 bases; junction bases not matched to a gene: 5. The DNA for the CDR3 is TGTGCCAGCAGTGAAGCGAGGACAGGCGCTGAAAAACTGTTTTTT. Encoded protein: CASSEARTGAEKLFF.

The V gene is TRBV15, the J gene TRBJ2-7, with no clear D. Per germline, CDR1 LNHNV and CDR2 YYDKDF (reference sequence). The CDR3 consists of 14 residues. V was cut by 0 bases and J by 8 bases, with 14 bases left in between. The CDR3 loop reads CATSRDVVSMKQYF. CDR3 DNA: TGTGCCACCAGCAGAGATGTAGTTAGCATGAAGCAGTACTTC.

The chain links TRBV7-2 to TRBJ2-5; D is unclear. Germline lookup yields CDR1 SGHTA and CDR2 FQGNSA. There are 13 residues in the CDR3. V was trimmed by 6 bases and J by 2 bases, leaving 10 bases between them. The CDR3 bases are TGTGCCAGCAGTCTAAGTTATCAAGAGACCCAGTACTTC. This gives the protein CASSLSYQETQYF.

V gene TRBV27 combines with J gene TRBJ1-2; 9 bases map to TRBD1. The CDR3 runs to 14 residues. Germline V gives CDR1 MNHEY, CDR2 SMNVEV (reference sequence). V lost 5 bases, J lost 8 bases, and 9 bases stayed unmatched. The CDR3 DNA reads TGTGCCAGCAGTCCCCGGGACAGGGCAGGGGGCTACACCTTC. Translated, it gives CASSPRDRAGGYTF.

This clone was seen a handful of times. The chain combines TRBV5-6 with TRBJ2-5, with 7 bases matching TRBD2. V lost 0 bases to trimming and J lost 1 base; unmatched junction nucleotides: 6. The CDR3 contains 16 residues. CDR1 and CDR2 from the germline V gene are SGHDT and YYEEEE. CDR3 coding DNA: TGTGCCAGCAGCTTGGTGGGGCGGGGGTTCCAAGAGACCCAGTACTTC. Its translation is CASSLVGRGFQETQYF.

CDR3 bases: TGTGCCAGCAGCTTTGTGGGGTTGGGACTCAATGAAAAACTGTTTTTT. This encodes CASSFVGLGLNEKLFF. The chain is built from TRBV7-9 and TRBJ1-4, with D perhaps TRBD1 (5 bases). The V end lost 3 bases, the J end lost 5 bases, and 16 bases lay between the germline ends. The CDR3 spans 16 residues. Germline CDR1 and CDR2: SEHNR and FQNEAQ (reference sequence).

This clone was seen once. The V call is TRBV5-6, the J call TRBJ1-5; D possibly corresponds to TRBD1 (5 bases). V lost 3 bases and J lost 2, with 12 bases in between. CDR3 length: 15 residues. Germline V gives CDR1 SGHDT, CDR2 YYEEEE. In DNA, the CDR3 is TGTGCCAGCAGCTGGCGACGGGGGGGCAATCAGCCCCAGCATTTT. Encoded protein: CASSWRRGGNQPQHF.

The gene calls are TRBV2 and TRBJ2-3, with a possible D match to TRBD1 (5 bases). V was cut by 3 bases and J by 3 bases, with 13 bases left in between. In germline, CDR1 is SNHLY, CDR2 FYNNEI. This CDR3 is built from 15 residues. The CDR3 DNA reads TGTGCCAGCAGTGAGCAGGGTGGGGTGACAGATACGCAGTATTTT. Amino acids: CASSEQGGVTDTQYF.

The V and J genes are TRBV5-1 and TRBJ2-1; weak D call: TRBD1 (6 bases). Trimming shortened V by 7 bases and J by 4 bases, and 15 bases separated the two germline ends. The CDR3 totals 14 residues. CDR1 is SGHRS, CDR2 YFSETQ, per germline. CDR3 in DNA: TGCGCCAGCGGCGCTTGGGGGCCTTACAATGAGCAGTTCTTC. Translated: CASGAWGPYNEQFF.

V usage is TRBV5-6 and J usage is TRBJ2-1; 8 bases are shared with TRBD1. J was trimmed by 9 bases and V by 0 bases; bases with no gene match: 5. Germline CDR1 is SGHDT and CDR2 is YYEEEE. This CDR3 has 14 amino acids. The CDR3 region has the DNA TGTGCCAGCAGCTTGGGGGCAGGGGGCGTTGAGCAGTTCTTC. It is translated as CASSLGAGGVEQFF.

The rearrangement uses TRBV4-1 and TRBJ2-2; TRBD1 might be the D (6 bases). Germline lookup yields CDR1 MGHRA and CDR2 YSYEKL. The V end lost 1 base, the J end lost 4 bases, and 13 bases lay between the germline ends. The CDR3 covers 16 residues. The CDR3 coding sequence is TGCGCCAGCAGCCAAGCACAGGGTGTAGTCACCGGGGAGCTGTTTTTT. Translated: CASSQAQGVVTGELFF.

The chain combines TRBV5-1 with TRBJ2-7, with D perhaps matching TRBD1 (5 bases). CDR1 is SGHRS and CDR2 is YFSETQ in the germline V gene. The V and J ends lost 0 bases and 3 bases respectively, with 13 bases between them. This CDR3 contains 15 residues. CDR3 nucleotide sequence: TGCGCCAGCAGCTTGGCCTCTCCGGACATCTACGAGCAGTACTTC. Protein sequence: CASSLASPDIYEQYF.

This clone was detected a few times. The V call is TRBV29-1, the J call TRBJ2-5; 11 bases fit TRBD2. Germline CDR1 reads SQVTM; CDR2 reads ANQGSEA. V lost 6 bases to trimming and J lost 2 bases; unmatched junction nucleotides: 8. The CDR3 spans 15 residues. The CDR3 is CSVDGTSGRQETQYF. CDR3 sequence (DNA): TGCAGCGTCGACGGGACTAGCGGACGACAAGAGACCCAGTACTTC.